This is a list of T cell receptor beta chains from one sample in a study of cytomegalovirus exposure and HLA in healthy donors. Sequenced by immunoSEQ multiplex PCR; TCRdb stores in-frame clones only, minus some. The sample includes about 38,000 clones, just under 95% of them seen just once. Sequencing input: PBMCs. The receptors were sampled from a man younger than 30 in good health and CMV-seronegative. CDR3s include the opening cysteine and the closing phenylalanine or tryptophan. D genes are given only for firm matches. The size field is filled for only some rows; it gives once, few, many or a size class.

D | J | size | V | length | DNA | CDR3
. | TRBJ1-2 | . | TRBV28 | 16 | TGTGCCAGCACCGAGGGGGGGGGAGGGGTCGGGTATGGCTACACCTTC | CASTEGGGGVGYGYTF
. | TRBJ2-2 | . | TRBV2 | 14 | TGTGCCGGGAACCCAGGGACGAACACCGGGGAGCTGTTTTTT | CAGNPGTNTGELFF
. | TRBJ1-2 | . | TRBV5-4 | 15 | TGTGCCAGCAGCTTGTTGTTGTCAGGGGCACGGGGCTACACCTTC | CASSLLLSGARGYTF
TRBD2 | TRBJ2-1 | . | TRBV2 | 14 | TGTGCCAGCAAAGGGGAACTAGCGACTAATGAGCAGTTCTTC | CASKGELATNEQFF
TRBD1 | TRBJ2-2 | once | TRBV9 | 16 | TGTGCCAGCAGCCCCGGGGACAGGGGGCTCACCGGGGAGCTGTTTTTT | CASSPGDRGLTGELFF
. | TRBJ2-7 | . | TRBV25-1 | 13 | TGTGCCAGCAGGCGGGACTTCTCCTACGAGCAGTACTTC | CASRRDFSYEQYF
. | TRBJ1-1 | . | TRBV7-3 | 13 | TGTGCCAGCAGCCCGGGAGGGGACACTGAAGCTTTCTTT | CASSPGGDTEAFF
TRBD1 | TRBJ2-7 | . | TRBV5-6 | 15 | TGTGCCAGCAGCTTGGGTGGGACAGGGGCCTACGAGCAGTACTTC | CASSLGGTGAYEQYF
. | TRBJ2-1 | . | TRBV11-2 | 17 | TGTGCCAGCAGCTTATCCCGAGCGGGCAGAGATTACAATGAGCAGTTCTTC | CASSLSRAGRDYNEQFF
. | TRBJ1-5 | . | TRBV4-1 | 12 | TGCGCCAGCACCCGGCACCCCACAGTGGAATTTTTT | CASTRHPTVEFF
TRBD2 | TRBJ2-2 | . | TRBV5-1 | 17 | TGCGCCAGCAGCCAGAGAGGGACTAGCGGGAGGACCGGGGAGCTGTTTTTT | CASSQRGTSGRTGELFF
. | TRBJ2-7 | . | TRBV27 | 16 | TGTGCCAGCAGTTTCCTTAGGGGGGACAGACCCTACGAGCAGTACTTC | CASSFLRGDRPYEQYF
. | TRBJ2-2 | . | TRBV14 | 17 | TGTGCCAGCAGCCATGGGCAGGGCTGGATCAACACCGGGGAGCTGTTTTTT | CASSHGQGWINTGELFF
TRBD2 | TRBJ2-7 | . | TRBV28 | 13 | TGTGCCAGCAGTCTCCAGCGGGAGGCCGAACTGTGCTTC | CASSLQREAELCF
. | TRBJ2-7 | . | TRBV18 | 14 | TGTGCCAGCTCACCACAGCCAGGGCGCCACGAGCAGTACTTC | CASSPQPGRHEQYF
. | TRBJ2-3 | once | TRBV5-1 | 12 | TGCGCCAGCAGCTCACACGCAGATACGCAGTATTTT | CASSSHADTQYF
. | TRBJ2-3 | . | TRBV11-2 | 16 | TGTGCCAGCAGCCCCCAATCCTTAGGGGGCACAGATACGCAGTATTTT | CASSPQSLGGTDTQYF
. | TRBJ1-1 | . | TRBV19 | 13 | TGTGCCAGTAAAAACTACCTGAACACTGAAGCTTTCTTT | CASKNYLNTEAFF
. | TRBJ2-7 | . | TRBV28 | 16 | TGTGCCAGCAGTAGCCCCGGGGTGGGTTCCCCCTACGAGCAGTACTTC | CASSSPGVGSPYEQYF
. | TRBJ2-7 | once | TRBV13 | 14 | TGTGCCAGCAGCTTCTTTAGTCGGGGATACGAGCAGTACTTC | CASSFFSRGYEQYF
TRBD1 | TRBJ1-6 | . | TRBV28 | 15 | TGTGCCAGCAGACCTGCGGGACAGGGGGGTTCACCCCTCCACTTT | CASRPAGQGGSPLHF
TRBD1 | TRBJ1-4 | . | TRBV9 | 15 | TGTGCCAGCAGCGCTACAGGGGCAACTAATGAAAAACTGTTTTTT | CASSATGATNEKLFF
TRBD2 | TRBJ2-7 | . | TRBV19 | 14 | TGTGCCAGTAGTACCTACGGGAGCGGGGACGAGCAGTACTTC | CASSTYGSGDEQYF
TRBD1 | TRBJ2-2 | . | TRBV25-1 | 15 | TGTGCCAGCAGCTCGACAGGGGGGAGCACCGGGGAGCTGTTTTTT | CASSSTGGSTGELFF
TRBD1 | TRBJ1-2 | . | TRBV27 | 12 | TGTGCCAGCAGTTCGACAGGGTTGGGCTACACCTTC | CASSSTGLGYTF
. | TRBJ2-3 | . | TRBV4-1 | 18 | TGCGCCAGCAGCCAAGACTGGGACTTCGGTTTTCCGCAAGATACGCAGTATTTT | CASSQDWDFGFPQDTQYF
. | TRBJ1-5 | . | TRBV11-2 | 14 | TGTGCCAGCAGCCAACAGAGCTCCAATCAGCCCCAGCATTTT | CASSQQSSNQPQHF
TRBD1 | TRBJ2-2 | . | TRBV29-1 | 14 | TGCAGCGTTACTAGACAGGGGGTAACCGGGGAGCTGTTTTTT | CSVTRQGVTGELFF
. | TRBJ2-7 | . | TRBV30 | 11 | TGTGCCTGGAGGCAGGGATACGAGCAGTACTTC | CAWRQGYEQYF
. | TRBJ1-1 | . | TRBV7-9 | 12 | TGTGCCAGCAGCTTACTGGGGGGGCCAGCTTTCTTT | CASSLLGGPAFF
. | TRBJ1-1 | . | TRBV6-6 | 15 | TGTGCCAGCAAGGAGGGTCACAGACCGAACACTGAAGCTTTCTTT | CASKEGHRPNTEAFF
. | TRBJ2-1 | . | TRBV30 | 14 | TGTGCCTCCCGGTTACCCCCTCTCTACAATGAGCAGTTCTTC | CASRLPPLYNEQFF
TRBD1 | TRBJ1-1 | once | TRBV7-8 | 15 | TGTGCCAGCAGCCCGGACAGGGTGCCGAACACTGAAGCTTTCTTT | CASSPDRVPNTEAFF